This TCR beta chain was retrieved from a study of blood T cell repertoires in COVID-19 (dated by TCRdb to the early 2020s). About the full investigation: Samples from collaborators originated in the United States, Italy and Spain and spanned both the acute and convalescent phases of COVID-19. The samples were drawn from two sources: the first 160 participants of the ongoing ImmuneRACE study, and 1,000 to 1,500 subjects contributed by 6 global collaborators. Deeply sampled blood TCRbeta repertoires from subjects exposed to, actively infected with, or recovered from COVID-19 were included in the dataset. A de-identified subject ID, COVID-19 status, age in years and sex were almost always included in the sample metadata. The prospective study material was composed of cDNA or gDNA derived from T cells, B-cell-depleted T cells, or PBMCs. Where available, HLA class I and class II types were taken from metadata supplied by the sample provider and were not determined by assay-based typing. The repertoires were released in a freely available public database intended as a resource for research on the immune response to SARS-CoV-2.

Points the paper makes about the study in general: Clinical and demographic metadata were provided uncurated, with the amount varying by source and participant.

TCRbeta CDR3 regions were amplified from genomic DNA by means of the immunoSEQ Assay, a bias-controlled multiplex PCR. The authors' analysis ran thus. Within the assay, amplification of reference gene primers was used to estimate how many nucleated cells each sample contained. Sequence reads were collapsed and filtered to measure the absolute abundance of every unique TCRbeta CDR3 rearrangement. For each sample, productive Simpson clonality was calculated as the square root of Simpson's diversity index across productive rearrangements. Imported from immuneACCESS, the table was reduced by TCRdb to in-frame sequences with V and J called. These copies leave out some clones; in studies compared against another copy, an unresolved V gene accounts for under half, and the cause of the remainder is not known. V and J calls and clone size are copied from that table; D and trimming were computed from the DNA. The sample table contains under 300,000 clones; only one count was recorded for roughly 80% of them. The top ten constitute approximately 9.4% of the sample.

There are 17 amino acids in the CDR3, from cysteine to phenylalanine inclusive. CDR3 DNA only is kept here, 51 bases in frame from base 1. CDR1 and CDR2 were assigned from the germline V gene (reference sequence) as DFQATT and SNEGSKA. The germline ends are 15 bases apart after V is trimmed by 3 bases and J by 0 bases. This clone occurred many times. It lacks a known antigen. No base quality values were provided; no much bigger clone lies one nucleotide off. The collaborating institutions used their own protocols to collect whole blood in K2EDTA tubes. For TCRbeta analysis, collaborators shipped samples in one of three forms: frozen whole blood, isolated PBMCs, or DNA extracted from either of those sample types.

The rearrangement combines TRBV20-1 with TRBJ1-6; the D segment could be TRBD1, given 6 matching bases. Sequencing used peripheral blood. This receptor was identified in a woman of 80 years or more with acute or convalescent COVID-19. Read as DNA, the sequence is TGCAGTGCTAGTTTACAGGGCCGAAGCTCCTATAATTCACCCCTCCACTTT. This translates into CSASLQGRSSYNSPLHF.